This TCR beta chain was sequenced during a study of shared clonotypes between healthy human individuals (dated by TCRdb to the early 2020s). Concerning the study at large: The cohort included a few men and a couple of women between 18 and 49 years of age. To estimate repertoire size and how much clonotype sharing occurs between individuals, the study deeply sequenced the blood TCR repertoires of five healthy adults. Each donor's leukapheresis produced roughly between about 0.85 and 10 billion PBMCs. To increase sequencing depth and limit assay-specific biases, different laboratories used diverse techniques to prepare libraries and sequence TCR repertoires. For each donor, CD4 naive and CD4 memory were each given three plates, CD8 naive was given two plates, and CD8 memory was given one plate.

Turning to this clone: The clone's antigen remains unknown. Nothing much larger sits one base from this clone, and base qualities are not available.

Using the deep immunoSEQ assay, multiplex PCR amplified TCR CDR3 regions from genomic DNA. Extracted genomic DNA from each cell subset was spread evenly across all wells of several immunoSEQ 96-well plates, with each plate serving as a replicate. For sorted subsets, each replicate PCR was loaded with 200 to 250 ng genomic DNA, equivalent to approximately 33,000 T cell genomes. Purified libraries were quantified with a Qubit 3.0 fluorometer, sized on a Bioanalyzer 2100, and re-quantified with the KAPA Library Quantification kit. Each immunoSEQ 96-well plate was sequenced on its own single-read 150-cycle Illumina NextSeq 550 flow cell. As for the original processing: Because the immunoSEQ output held only junctional sequences and lacked quality scores, the filtering could not match the filtering applied to full-length reads. Sequences were annotated with PyIR, a Python wrapper for IgBLAST v1.9, and V/J genes and CDR3 were assigned using IMGT germline references. Any read was removed if the V/J assignment was weak (E-value above 1e-6), the CDR3 was missing, or the read contained stop codons, out-of-frame junctions, or ambiguous translated residues. V3J clonotypes were defined as sequences sharing the same inferred V gene, J gene, and CDR3 amino acid sequence. The percentage overlap between two repertoires was calculated by dividing the number of shared unique clonotypes by the size of the smaller repertoire. Three approaches were used to assess repertoire richness: RTK rarefaction, the Chao1 estimator, and Recon v2.1 estimates of unobserved clonotypes. Generation probabilities for all TCRbeta clonotypes obtained by the gDNA method from a handful of donors were computed using OLGA. Entries here come from immuneACCESS through TCRdb and include only in-frame sequences with V and J called. Some clones fail to appear in such tables; in the studies checked, an unresolved V gene covers under half of the shortfall, and the cause of the remainder is unknown. That table furnishes V, J and clone size, whereas the DNA furnished D and trimming. The sample table holds roughly 2 million clones, of which 95% were seen once. The ten largest account for more than 0.1% of the sample.

Study-wide findings and limitations: Sampling was limited to blood, and TCR repertoires in tissue likely differ from TCR repertoires in blood. Clonotypes shared by all four sorted-subset donors showed higher generation probabilities than non-shared clonotypes. The small number of donors limited the genetic and exposure-history diversity represented. Pairwise subsampling indicated that sequencing depth was expected to affect the degree of clonotype sharing among donors. Larger estimated clonotype richness was generally found for naive subsets than for memory subsets. Across a handful of donors, approximately 4.6% of naive CD4, roughly 3.5% of naive CD8, around 2.5% of memory CD4, and roughly 0.4% of memory CD8 clonotypes were shared. Rarefaction of sorted-subset datasets indicated incomplete sequencing despite the large sequencing depth.

Trimming costs V 5 bases and J 1 base, and their ends lie 12 bases apart. CDR3 length: 15 amino acids, cysteine to phenylalanine. The CDR3 DNA has 45 bases and is translated from base 1. CDR1 and CDR2, per the germline V gene, are SGDLS and YYNGEE. The donors were healthy, HIV-negative adults with no recently reported acute infections or vaccinations. Every donor was a Caucasian adult living in Nashville, Tennessee, USA. CD4+ T cells were enriched by magnetic negative selection, after which naive cells were positively selected on CD45RA and the negative fraction was taken as the memory subset. Blood was collected by leukapheresis, and PBMCs were isolated by Ficoll-Histopaque density gradient centrifugation and then cryopreserved in liquid nitrogen vapor phase. Analytical flow cytometry was used to check the purity and quantity of each magnetically sorted T cell population. Genomic DNA was isolated from each sorted fraction and quantified by UV absorbance on a Nanodrop 2000c.

This receptor was taken from a man aged 18 to 29 in good health. Sequenced sample: naive CD4+ T cells sorted from blood. The cell subset or site tag for this specimen amounts to: CD45RA+ positively selected. The sequence joins TRBV9 to TRBJ2-2, with the identity of the D gene unclear. CDR3 loop: CASSKAGGNTGELFF. The DNA sequence follows: TGTGCCAGCAGTAAAGCAGGTGGGAACACCGGGGAGCTGTTTTTT.